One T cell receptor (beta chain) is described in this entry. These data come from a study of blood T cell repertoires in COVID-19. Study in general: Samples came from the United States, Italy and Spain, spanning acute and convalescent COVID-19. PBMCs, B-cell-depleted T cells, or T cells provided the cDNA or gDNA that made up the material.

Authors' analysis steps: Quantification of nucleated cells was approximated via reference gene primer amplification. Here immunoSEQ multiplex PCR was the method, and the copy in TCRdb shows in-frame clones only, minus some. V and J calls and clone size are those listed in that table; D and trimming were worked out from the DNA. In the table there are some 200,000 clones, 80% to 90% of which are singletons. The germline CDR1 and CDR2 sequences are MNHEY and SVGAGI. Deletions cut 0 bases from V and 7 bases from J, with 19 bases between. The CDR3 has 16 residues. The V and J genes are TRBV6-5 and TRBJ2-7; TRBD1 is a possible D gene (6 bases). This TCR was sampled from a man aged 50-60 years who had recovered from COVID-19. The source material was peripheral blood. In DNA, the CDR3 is TGTGCCAGCAGTTACTCCCGAAGCGTCAGGGGAAGTGAGCAGTACTTC. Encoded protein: CASSYSRSVRGSEQYF.